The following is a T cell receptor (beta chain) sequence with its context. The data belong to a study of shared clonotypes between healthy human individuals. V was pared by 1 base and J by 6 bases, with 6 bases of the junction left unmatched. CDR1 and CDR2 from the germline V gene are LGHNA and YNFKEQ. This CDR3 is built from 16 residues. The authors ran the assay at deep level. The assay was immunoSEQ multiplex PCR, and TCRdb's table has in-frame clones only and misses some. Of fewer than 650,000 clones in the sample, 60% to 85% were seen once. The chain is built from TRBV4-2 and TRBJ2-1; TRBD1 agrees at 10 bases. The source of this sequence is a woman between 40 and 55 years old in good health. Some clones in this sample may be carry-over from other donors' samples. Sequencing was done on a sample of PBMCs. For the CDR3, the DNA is TGTGCCAGCAGCCAAGGGACAGGGGGGATGATCAATGAGCAGTTCTTC. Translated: CASSQGTGGMINEQFF.